The 18 T cell receptor beta chains given below trace back to one sample, sequenced in a study of graft-versus-host responses after intestinal transplantation. Assay: immunoSEQ multiplex PCR; the TCRdb copy retains only in-frame clones and omits some. This sample has 99,000 or so clones, with around 90% found just once. Their recognized antigens are unknown. The sequences come from unstimulated CD8+ T cells sorted from spleen or lymph node cells, collected before transplant. The receptors stem from a human donor who was the organ donor for an intestinal transplant.

The rearrangement joins TRBV6-6 to TRBJ2-4; the D is unclear. Germline V lookup: CDR1 MNHNY, CDR2 SVGAGI (reference sequence). The CDR3 spans 13 residues. V lost 8 bases and J lost 3, with 11 bases in between. The CDR3 reads CASVPIDKNIQYF. DNA of the CDR3: TGTGCCAGCGTTCCCATAGACAAAAACATTCAGTACTTC.

The chain is built from TRBV7-2 and TRBJ2-5, with 13 positions matching TRBD2. The last part of the DNA fits TRBJ2-7 better; the J call may be wrong. The CDR3 sequence is 19 residues long. The germline V gene encodes CDR1 SGHTA and CDR2 FQGNSA. CDR3 nucleotide sequence: TGTGCCAGCAGCTTACCTTACACTTTACTAGCGGGAGGGCCCTACGAGCAGTACTTC. Protein: CASSLPYTLLAGGPYEQYF.

This chain connects TRBV29-1 to TRBJ2-7, with a possible D match to TRBD2 (5 bases). Germline V gene sequence: CDR1 SQVTM, CDR2 ANQGSEA. The ends were cut back, 0 bases at V and 6 bases at J, with 15 bases in the middle. The CDR3 has 14 amino acids. CDR3 in DNA: TGCAGCGTTGAAGATCACTCGGGGTCTGGCGAGCAGTACTTC. Translated, it gives CSVEDHSGSGEQYF.

The chain uses TRBV12-5 and TRBJ1-1; a weak D match, TRBD1 (5 bases). CDR1 is LGHNT, CDR2 FRNRAP, per germline. V lost 0 bases and J 3 bases, leaving 20 bases between the germline ends. There are 18 residues in the CDR3. CDR3 DNA: TGTGCTAGTGGTTTGGTACTCAGATCGATCCTAGGGGACACTGAAGCTTTCTTT. Amino acid sequence: CASGLVLRSILGDTEAFF.

The rearrangement links TRBV7-9 to TRBJ2-7; 9 bases are a match to TRBD2. J was trimmed by 5 bases and V by 2 bases; bases with no gene match: 7. In germline, CDR1 is SEHNR, CDR2 FQNEAQ (reference sequence). The CDR3 covers 15 residues. CDR3 sequence (DNA): TGTGCCAGCAGCTTACTGCGGGGGGGCGTCCACGAGCAGTACTTC. Residues: CASSLLRGGVHEQYF.

This clone appeared a few times. The CDR3 DNA is TGTGCCAGCAGCGTAGGTGGGGAGAACTACGAGCAGTACTTC. Its protein is CASSVGGENYEQYF. The chain links TRBV9 to TRBJ2-7, with D maybe TRBD2 (5 bases). V dropped 0 bases and J dropped 3 bases, with 10 bases sitting between them. The CDR3 runs to 14 residues. In germline, CDR1 is SGDLS, CDR2 YYNGEE.

The chain links TRBV30 to TRBJ2-7, with 8 bases that match TRBD2. The CDR3 loop spans 13 amino acids. Looked up from germline, CDR1 is GTSNPN and CDR2 is SVGIG (reference sequence). Trimming cost V 7 bases and J 2 bases; bases outside gene matches: 7. The CDR3 here is CASRLALTYEQYF. The DNA for the CDR3 is TGTGCCTCTCGACTAGCGCTTACCTACGAGCAGTACTTC.

V usage is TRBV30 and J usage is TRBJ2-1; 7 bases line up with TRBD1. V lost 5 bases to trimming and J lost 6 bases; unmatched junction nucleotides: 4. Germline lookup yields CDR1 GTSNPN and CDR2 SVGIG (reference sequence). There are 12 residues in the CDR3. This chain's CDR3 is CAWDYRGNEQFF. The CDR3 coding sequence is TGTGCCTGGGATTACAGGGGCAATGAGCAGTTCTTC.

The chain carries TRBV7-6 and TRBJ1-4, with a possible D match to TRBD1 (6 bases). The CDR3 runs 16 residues. With 2 bases removed from V and 0 bases from J, the gap between germline ends came to 10 bases. In germline, CDR1 is SGHVS, CDR2 FNYEAQ. The CDR3 sequence is CASSLYRDATNEKLFF. The CDR3 nucleotides read TGTGCCAGCAGCTTATACAGGGATGCAACTAATGAAAAACTGTTTTTT.

In this sample, this clone turned up once. This chain connects TRBV6-5 to TRBJ2-1; 11 bases fit TRBD2. V trimming: 5 bases; J trimming: 5 bases; junction bases outside the gene matches: 5. Germline V gene lookup returns CDR1 MNHEY and CDR2 SVGAGI. The CDR3 extends over 15 amino acids. CDR3 nucleotides: TGTGCCAGCAGTCCCACTAGCGGGGGTCACAATGAGCAGTTCTTC. As protein: CASSPTSGGHNEQFF.

This chain links TRBV14 with TRBJ2-7; weak D call: TRBD1 (6 bases). This CDR3 is 14 amino acids long. Trimming left V 1 base short and J 5 bases short, with 12 bases between. Germline assignment: CDR1 SGHDN and CDR2 FVKESK. The CDR3 DNA reads TGTGCCAGCAGCCAAGGTTACAGGGTAGACGAGCAGTACTTC. Translating it yields CASSQGYRVDEQYF.

This sequence joins TRBV11-2 and TRBJ2-1, with TRBD2 matching 13 bases. Germline values: CDR1 SGHAT, CDR2 FQNNGV. The CDR3 has 17 amino acids. With V trimmed by 1 base and J by 2 bases, 2 bases remained unmatched. CDR3 sequence: CASSLGLAGGPYNEQFF. In nucleotides, the CDR3 is TGTGCCAGCAGCTTAGGACTAGCGGGAGGCCCCTACAATGAGCAGTTCTTC.

In nucleotides, the CDR3 is TGTGCCAGCAGTTACTCGCGGGGATGGTCGAACACTGAAGCTTTCTTT. This codes for CASSYSRGWSNTEAFF. The chain is built from TRBV6-5 and TRBJ1-1, with D uncertain. Germline assignment: CDR1 MNHEY and CDR2 SVGAGI. The CDR3 is made up of 16 amino acids. V dropped 0 bases and J dropped 1 base, with 12 bases sitting between them.

V usage is TRBV7-9 and J usage is TRBJ2-3, with 13 bases that match TRBD2. This CDR3 is built from 14 residues. V shed 7 bases, J shed 6 bases, and the junction held 4 bases outside the gene matches. The germline gives CDR1 SEHNR, CDR2 FQNEAQ (reference sequence). The CDR3 loop is CASTGTSGVDTQYF. As DNA, the CDR3 is TGTGCCAGCACCGGGACTAGCGGGGTGGATACGCAGTATTTT.

The V call is TRBV27, the J call TRBJ2-1; 7 bases are a match to TRBD2. The germline V gene has CDR1 MNHEY and CDR2 SMNVEV (reference sequence). The CDR3 sequence is 14 residues long. V lost 3 bases, J lost 4 bases, and 3 bases stayed unmatched. For the CDR3, the DNA is TGTGCCAGCAGTTTTGGACTAGAGTACAATGAGCAGTTCTTC. This translates into CASSFGLEYNEQFF.

CDR3 residues: CASSLVSGRGNIQYF. DNA for the CDR3: TGCGCCAGCAGCTTGGTTTCAGGGAGGGGAAACATTCAGTACTTC. The V and J genes are TRBV5-1 and TRBJ2-4; TRBD2 aligns across 7 bases. J was trimmed by 6 bases and V by 0 bases; bases with no gene match: 6. The germline CDR1 and CDR2 sequences are SGHRS and YFSETQ. There are 15 residues in the CDR3.

Comments on this clone: At one end the junction does not follow the germline gene, possibly because of a read error. V is TRBV5-1 and J is TRBJ2-3, with D perhaps TRBD1 (6 bases). From germline, CDR1 is SGHRS and CDR2 YFSETQ. This CDR3 contains 13 residues. The CDR3: CASRGPSTDTQYF. CDR3 DNA: TGCGCAAGCAGGGGCCCGAGCACAGATACGCAGTATTTT.

This chain links TRBV13 with TRBJ2-5; 9 nucleotides match TRBD2. V trimming: 5 bases; J trimming: 7 bases; junction bases outside the gene matches: 11. This CDR3 contains 15 residues. Germline CDR1 PRHDT, CDR2 FYEKMQ (reference sequence). Written as DNA, the CDR3 is TGTGCCAGCAGCCTGGGAGCGGGGGGAGCATCGACCCAGTACTTC. Its translation: CASSLGAGGASTQYF.